This passage covers 5 T cell receptor beta chains from one sample sequenced in a study of CD8+ T cells in alopecia areata. RNA extraction was followed by reverse transcription into cDNA, which acted as the sequencing template. Assay: immunoSEQ multiplex PCR; the TCRdb copy retains only in-frame clones and omits some. This table has 100,000 to 130,000 clones, 84% appearing once. Treatment in this sample: oral pan-JAK inhibitor, 5-10 mg twice daily. Sequencing used CD8+ T cells sorted from blood, obtained at week 24, from a patient treated with tofacitinib. Source of these receptors: a human donor with alopecia areata.

The chain employs TRBV7-2 and TRBJ2-3; 8 nucleotides agree with TRBD2. Trimming cost V 4 bases and J 2 bases; bases outside gene matches: 14. The germline V gene has CDR1 SGHTA and CDR2 FQGNSA. This CDR3 has 18 amino acids. CDR3 protein: CASSSPLEAGANTDTQYF. CDR3 nucleotide sequence: TGTGCCAGCAGCTCCCCCTTGGAAGCGGGGGCCAACACAGATACGCAGTATTTT.

The table lists this clone with a count of one. The chain combines TRBV7-9 with TRBJ2-3, with D possibly TRBD1 on 5 matching bases. Trimming left V 1 base short and J 7 bases short, with 21 bases between. In germline, CDR1 is SEHNR, CDR2 FQNEAQ (reference sequence). CDR3 size: 17 residues. This CDR3 is CASSLVSGGLGDHTQYF. DNA of the CDR3: TGTGCCAGCAGCTTAGTGTCGGGTGGTCTAGGGGATCATACGCAGTATTTT.

This clone has only one observation. V gene TRBV7-2 combines with J gene TRBJ1-2; D is unresolved. V lost 1 base and J lost 4, with 10 bases in between. Per the germline V gene, CDR1 is SGHTA and CDR2 is FQGNSA. The CDR3 has 14 residues. The CDR3 sequence: CASSLGSSFYGYTF. As DNA, the CDR3 is TGTGCCAGCAGCTTAGGGTCCTCCTTCTATGGCTACACCTTC.

This chain uses TRBV29-1 with TRBJ2-1, with TRBD2 matching over 13 bases. The J segment lost 8 bases and the V segment lost 3 bases, leaving 7 bases of the junction unmatched. This CDR3 is built from 15 residues. CDR1 SQVTM and CDR2 ANQGSEA come from the germline V gene. CDR3 DNA sequence: TGCAGCGTTGATGGCGGGGGACTAGCGGGGCATGAGCAGTTCTTC. Translation: CSVDGGGLAGHEQFF.

V gene TRBV4-1 combines with J gene TRBJ2-7; D might be TRBD1 (6 bases). Trimming pared 2 bases from V and 4 bases from J, leaving 15 bases between. The CDR3 totals 15 residues. Germline assignment: CDR1 MGHRA and CDR2 YSYEKL. The CDR3 DNA is TGCGCCAGCAGCCAAATTAGCACAGGGAGTTACGAGCAGTACTTC. Translating it yields CASSQISTGSYEQYF.